These 12 T cell receptor beta chains share one sample of origin, sequenced in a study of blood T cell repertoires in COVID-19 (dated by TCRdb to 2019 to 2021). Library preparation used the immunoSEQ multiplex PCR assay. Held by TCRdb, this immuneACCESS table contains in-frame sequences only and omits some clones. Under half of the omission traces to an unresolved V gene where checked; the cause of the rest is unknown. This sample comprises over 600,000 clones, 80% to 90% of them detected only once. The ten largest account for over 0.2% of the sample. The sample was peripheral blood. These receptors came from a woman aged 18-30 years with acute or convalescent COVID-19.

The chain combines TRBV6-2 or TRBV6-3 with TRBJ1-3; D gene ambiguous. V lost 2 bases, J lost 2 bases, and 10 bases lay in between. The germline V gene has CDR1 MNHEY and CDR2 SVGEGT. The CDR3 length is 15 residues. CDR3 in amino acids: CASSYDTNAGNTIYF. The CDR3 coding sequence is TGTGCCAGCAGTTACGACACGAATGCTGGAAACACCATATATTTT.

CDR3 DNA: TGTGCCTGGAGTGTAGCGGGAATGAGCGAGCAGTACTTC. Amino acid sequence: CAWSVAGMSEQYF. The gene calls are TRBV30 and TRBJ2-7, with TRBD2 matching over 7 bases. The germline gives CDR1 GTSNPN, CDR2 SVGIG (reference sequence). J lost 6 bases, V lost 0 bases, and 5 bases had no gene match. The CDR3 runs to 13 residues.

On this clone itself: Other DNA sequences in the same sample also yield this CDR3. This chain connects TRBV18 to TRBJ2-7; possible D gene TRBD1, 6 bases. Germline V gene lookup returns CDR1 KGHSH and CDR2 LQKENI. Trimming stripped 2 bases from V and 0 bases from J, with 8 bases between. This CDR3 comprises 14 residues. The CDR3, as DNA: TGTGCCAGCTCACCAGACAGGAGCTCCTACGAGCAGTACTTC. It codes for CASSPDRSSYEQYF. The full variable domain, rest sourced from reference TRBV18 and TRBJ2-7, is NAGVMQNPRHLVRRRGQEARLRCSPMKGHSHVYWYRQLPEEGLKFMVYLQKENIIDESGMPKERFSAEFPKEGPSILRIQQVVRGDSAAYFCASSPDRSSYEQYFGPGTRLTVT.

This chain joins TRBV13 and TRBJ2-7; TRBD2 matches at 9 bases. This CDR3 is built from 15 residues. The junction had 4 bases not matched to a gene; V was cut back by 1 base and J by 3 bases. CDR1 is PRHDT and CDR2 is FYEKMQ in the germline V gene (reference sequence). The CDR3 spells CASSLESSGDYEQYF. CDR3 in DNA: TGTGCCAGCAGCTTAGAGTCTAGCGGGGACTACGAGCAGTACTTC.

This clone showed up just once. DNA for the CDR3: TGTGCCAGTAGCAAGGGGAAGGGAAACACCATATATTTT. Its translation: CASSKGKGNTIYF. The rearrangement links TRBV19 to TRBJ1-3, with D tentatively TRBD1 (5 bases). Per the germline V gene, CDR1 is LNHDA and CDR2 is SQIVND (reference sequence). Trimming cost V 6 bases and J 4 bases, with 10 bases left between them. The CDR3 consists of 13 residues.

This clone was recorded only once. The rearrangement links TRBV3-1 (or the pseudogene TRBV3-2) to TRBJ2-5; D is perhaps TRBD2 (7 bases). V was trimmed by 1 base and J by 5 bases, leaving 17 bases between them. The germline gives CDR1 LGHDT, CDR2 YNNKEL (reference sequence). The CDR3 extends over 16 amino acids. The CDR3 protein is CASSQVLRGPEETQYF. For the CDR3, the DNA is TGTGCCAGCAGCCAAGTTTTGCGGGGGCCCGAGGAGACCCAGTACTTC.

V is TRBV19 and J is TRBJ1-5; D gene uncertain. V dropped 3 bases and J dropped 4 bases, with 10 bases sitting between them. The germline V gene encodes CDR1 LNHDA and CDR2 SQIVND (reference sequence). The CDR3 has 14 amino acids. The CDR3 sequence: CASSMESDNQPQHF. CDR3 coding DNA: TGTGCCAGTAGTATGGAGTCGGATAATCAGCCCCAGCATTTT.

The rearrangement joins TRBV15 to TRBJ1-1; D remains unclear. V was cut by 0 bases and J by 4 bases, with 6 bases left in between. The CDR3 is 13 residues long. The germline V gene has CDR1 LNHNV and CDR2 YYDKDF (reference sequence). In nucleotides, the CDR3 is TGTGCCACCAGCAGAGAAGCGGCCACTGAAGCTTTCTTT. This sequence encodes CATSREAATEAFF.

The chain is built from TRBV2 and TRBJ1-6; TRBD1 is a possible D gene (5 bases). Looked up from germline, CDR1 is SNHLY and CDR2 is FYNNEI. This CDR3 spans 15 amino acids. Between the trimmed V and J ends, which lost 6 bases and 9 bases, there was a span of 18 bases. The CDR3 sequence is CASRVIMDNASPLHF. CDR3 coding DNA: TGTGCCAGCAGGGTCATTATGGACAATGCTTCACCCCTCCACTTT.

The J gene is TRBJ2-2, the V gene TRBV19, with TRBD2 identical over 8 bases. The trim removed 7 bases at V and 7 bases at J, leaving 11 bases unmatched. Germline CDR1 reads LNHDA; CDR2 reads SQIVND (reference sequence). The CDR3 spans 15 residues. The CDR3 loop is CASIGSGGIGGELFF. The CDR3 nucleotides are TGTGCCAGTATTGGCAGCGGGGGAATTGGCGGGGAGCTGTTTTTT. The full variable domain, its missing parts supplied by reference TRBV19 and TRBJ2-2, is DGGITQSPKYLFRKEGQNVTLSCEQNLNHDAMYWYRQDPGQGLRLIYYSQIVNDFQKGDIAEGYSVSREKKESFPLTVTSAQKNPTAFYLCASIGSGGIGGELFFGEGSRLTVL.

The V gene is TRBV11-3, the J gene TRBJ2-1, with 7 bases aligning to TRBD2. The CDR3 has 15 residues. Germline loops: CDR1 SGHNT, CDR2 YENEEA. V dropped 5 bases and J dropped 9; count of bases not matched to a gene: 13. The CDR3 sequence: CASSPRLAGAGEQFF. The CDR3, as DNA: TGTGCCAGCAGCCCGCGACTAGCCGGCGCAGGTGAGCAGTTCTTC.

V and J are TRBV29-1 and TRBJ1-2; D unclear. This CDR3 contains 13 residues. Germline loops: CDR1 SQVTM, CDR2 ANQGSEA. V was clipped by 4 bases and J by 8 bases, with 17 bases between them. CDR3 sequence: CSVAPRLLEGYTF. CDR3 sequence (DNA): TGCAGCGTTGCCCCACGGCTTCTGGAGGGCTACACCTTC.